The rows below give T cell receptor beta chains drawn from one sample of a study of blood T cell repertoires in COVID-19. Libraries were prepared by immunoSEQ multiplex PCR; TCRdb keeps only in-frame clonotypes and omits some of them. This table holds more than 300,000 clones, 87% found once. Specimen: peripheral blood. All receptors derive from a woman aged 50 to 65 with COVID-19, enrolled during active disease. Each CDR3 is given with its conserved first and last residue. The D gene is left open where the match is weak. Size is omitted from some rows. Given values are once, few, many or a class for expanded clones.

D gene: .; V gene: TRBV3-1/TRBV3-2; J gene: TRBJ1-2; clone size: .; CDR3 DNA: TGTGCCAGCAGCCAAGATGTCTGGCCAACCCCGAACGGGGATGGCTACACCTTC; CDR3 protein: CASSQDVWPTPNGDGYTF
D gene: .; V gene: TRBV6-1; J gene: TRBJ2-3; clone size: .; CDR3 DNA: TGTGCCAGCAGTGAATGGACCGAGGGATCCTTCACAGATACGCAGTATTTT; CDR3 protein: CASSEWTEGSFTDTQYF
D gene: TRBD2; V gene: TRBV11-3; J gene: TRBJ2-1; clone size: .; CDR3 DNA: TGTGCCAGCAGCTTAGGGCCTAGCGGCCCCTACAATGAGCAGTTCTTC; CDR3 protein: CASSLGPSGPYNEQFF
D gene: TRBD1; V gene: TRBV7-6; J gene: TRBJ2-2; clone size: .; CDR3 DNA: TGTGCCAGCAGCCTCGTCTTACAGGGGGGAACCGGGGAGCTGTTTTTT; CDR3 protein: CASSLVLQGGTGELFF
D gene: TRBD1; V gene: TRBV24-1; J gene: TRBJ2-1; clone size: .; CDR3 DNA: TGTGCCACCAGTGGGGGGGACAGGAACTTGAATGAGCAGTTCTTC; CDR3 protein: CATSGGDRNLNEQFF
D gene: TRBD1; V gene: TRBV30; J gene: TRBJ2-7; clone size: .; CDR3 DNA: TGTGCCTGGAGAAAACAGGGGGCTTTTGGGAAACGCTCCTACGAGCAGTACTTC; CDR3 protein: CAWRKQGAFGKRSYEQYF
D gene: TRBD2; V gene: TRBV2; J gene: TRBJ2-5; clone size: .; CDR3 DNA: TGTGCCAGCAGTGTAGGGACTAGCGGGATAGAGACCCAGTACTTC; CDR3 protein: CASSVGTSGIETQYF
D gene: .; V gene: TRBV3-1/TRBV3-2; J gene: TRBJ1-1; clone size: .; CDR3 DNA: TGTGCCAGCAGCTCGGACCCAACCGGGGGAGCTTTCTTT; CDR3 protein: CASSSDPTGGAFF
D gene: .; V gene: TRBV4-3; J gene: TRBJ2-2; clone size: .; CDR3 DNA: TGCGCCAGCAGCCAAGAGTCCTCTATGACTCGGAGAAGCGGGGAGCTGTTTTTT; CDR3 protein: CASSQESSMTRRSGELFF
D gene: .; V gene: TRBV4-3; J gene: TRBJ1-1; clone size: .; CDR3 DNA: TGCGCCAGCAGCCAAGATCAGGGGCTGAACACTGAAGCTTTCTTT; CDR3 protein: CASSQDQGLNTEAFF
D gene: .; V gene: TRBV5-1; J gene: TRBJ1-1; clone size: .; CDR3 DNA: TGCGCCAGCAGCCGCGGCGGGGGAACTGAAGCTTTCTTT; CDR3 protein: CASSRGGGTEAFF
D gene: TRBD1; V gene: TRBV24-1; J gene: TRBJ2-7; clone size: .; CDR3 DNA: TGTGCCACCAGTGAGGGGGGGACAGGGACCTACGAGCAGTACTTC; CDR3 protein: CATSEGGTGTYEQYF
D gene: TRBD2; V gene: TRBV3-1/TRBV3-2; J gene: TRBJ2-7; clone size: .; CDR3 DNA: TGTGCCAGCAGCCCTCTTTTCGTCCGGGGGGGCTACGAGCAGTACTTC; CDR3 protein: CASSPLFVRGGYEQYF
D gene: TRBD1; V gene: TRBV27; J gene: TRBJ1-1; clone size: .; CDR3 DNA: TGTGCCAGCAGTTTACGGACAGGGGGCGGGAACACTGAAGCTTTCTTT; CDR3 protein: CASSLRTGGGNTEAFF
D gene: .; V gene: TRBV4-1; J gene: TRBJ2-5; clone size: .; CDR3 DNA: TGCGCCAGCAGCCAGACGGGAATTACAGAGACCCAGTACTTC; CDR3 protein: CASSQTGITETQYF
D gene: .; V gene: TRBV30; J gene: TRBJ2-1; clone size: once; CDR3 DNA: TGTGCCTGGAGTGTATGGTTAGCTTCTTCTGGTGAGCAGTTCTTC; CDR3 protein: CAWSVWLASSGEQFF
D gene: .; V gene: TRBV5-1; J gene: TRBJ1-1; clone size: once; CDR3 DNA: TGCGCCAGCAGCTTGACGACAATGAACACTGAAGCTTTCTTT; CDR3 protein: CASSLTTMNTEAFF
D gene: .; V gene: TRBV20-1; J gene: TRBJ2-1; clone size: .; CDR3 DNA: TGCAGTGCTATCATCAACAATGAGCAGTTCTTC; CDR3 protein: CSAIINNEQFF
D gene: TRBD2; V gene: TRBV18; J gene: TRBJ2-3; clone size: .; CDR3 DNA: TGTGCCAGCTCATCTCTCTCTAGCGGTGACACAGATACGCAGTATTTT; CDR3 protein: CASSSLSSGDTDTQYF
D gene: TRBD1; V gene: TRBV27; J gene: TRBJ1-2; clone size: .; CDR3 DNA: TGTGCCAGCAGTGAAATAATGGTGCGACAGGGGAGCGATGGCTACACCTTC; CDR3 protein: CASSEIMVRQGSDGYTF
D gene: TRBD1; V gene: TRBV7-9; J gene: TRBJ1-2; clone size: .; CDR3 DNA: TGTGCCAGCAGTTCGACAGGGGTGACCTATGGCTACACCTTC; CDR3 protein: CASSSTGVTYGYTF
D gene: .; V gene: TRBV7-9; J gene: TRBJ2-5; clone size: .; CDR3 DNA: TGTGCCAGCAGCTTAGCGCTATCAGGAGAGACCCAGTACTTC; CDR3 protein: CASSLALSGETQYF
D gene: TRBD2; V gene: TRBV11-2; J gene: TRBJ2-7; clone size: .; CDR3 DNA: TGTGCCAGCAGCTTTAGCGGGACTCTCTACGAGCAGTACTTC; CDR3 protein: CASSFSGTLYEQYF
D gene: TRBD1; V gene: TRBV27; J gene: TRBJ1-5; clone size: .; CDR3 DNA: TGTGCCAGCAGTTCCACAGGGGGCATCCAGCCCCAGCATTTT; CDR3 protein: CASSSTGGIQPQHF
D gene: .; V gene: TRBV12-3/TRBV12-4; J gene: TRBJ2-7; clone size: .; CDR3 DNA: TGTGCCAGCAGTAACGTGGCTGACTACGAGCAGTACTTC; CDR3 protein: CASSNVADYEQYF
D gene: .; V gene: TRBV24-1; J gene: TRBJ1-4; clone size: .; CDR3 DNA: TGTGCCACCAGTGATCCCCGGACAGACGCGGATGAAAAACTGTTTTTT; CDR3 protein: CATSDPRTDADEKLFF
D gene: .; V gene: TRBV7-9; J gene: TRBJ1-2; clone size: few; CDR3 DNA: TGTGCCAGCAGCTTAGGAGGGGGCTATGGCTACACCTTC; CDR3 protein: CASSLGGGYGYTF
D gene: TRBD2; V gene: TRBV3-1/TRBV3-2; J gene: TRBJ2-7; clone size: few; CDR3 DNA: TGTGCCAGCAGCCCGTCAGCCGGGACTAGCGGATCCTACGAGCAGTACTTC; CDR3 protein: CASSPSAGTSGSYEQYF
D gene: TRBD1; V gene: TRBV5-1; J gene: TRBJ2-7; clone size: .; CDR3 DNA: TGCGCCAGCAGCCTCAGACGGACAGGGGGCGGTCTAGCGGGGCGCGAGCAGTACTTC; CDR3 protein: CASSLRRTGGGLAGREQYF
D gene: .; V gene: TRBV10-3; J gene: TRBJ1-1; clone size: .; CDR3 DNA: TGTGCCATCAGTGGGACAGCGCTCGAAGCTTTCTTT; CDR3 protein: CAISGTALEAFF
D gene: .; V gene: TRBV18; J gene: TRBJ1-3; clone size: .; CDR3 DNA: TGTGCCAGCTCACCACAGGGGCAGGGACACTCTGGAAACACCATATATTTT; CDR3 protein: CASSPQGQGHSGNTIYF
D gene: .; V gene: TRBV30; J gene: TRBJ1-1; clone size: .; CDR3 DNA: TGTGCCTGGAGTGTACGGTCAGGGGAGAACACTGAAGCTTTCTTT; CDR3 protein: CAWSVRSGENTEAFF
D gene: .; V gene: TRBV2; J gene: TRBJ2-7; clone size: .; CDR3 DNA: TGTGCCAGCGGAAAAAAACCGACAGTGGTGCCGAACTACTACGAGCAGTACTTC; CDR3 protein: CASGKKPTVVPNYYEQYF
D gene: .; V gene: TRBV9; J gene: TRBJ1-1; clone size: .; CDR3 DNA: TGTGCCAGCACACCAACACCCACATCCCGGGGGGCTGAAGCTTTCTTT; CDR3 protein: CASTPTPTSRGAEAFF
D gene: TRBD1; V gene: TRBV12-3/TRBV12-4; J gene: TRBJ2-7; clone size: .; CDR3 DNA: TGTGCCAGCAGACACACAGGGGGCTACGAGCAGTACTTC; CDR3 protein: CASRHTGGYEQYF
D gene: TRBD2; V gene: TRBV20-1; J gene: TRBJ2-1; clone size: .; CDR3 DNA: TGCAGTGCTAGTGCGAGACTAGCCGTTGAGCAGTTCTTC; CDR3 protein: CSASARLAVEQFF
D gene: .; V gene: TRBV27; J gene: TRBJ2-7; clone size: .; CDR3 DNA: TGTGCCAGCACTTTTCGGAGGGGGCTGACTTACGAGCAGTACTTC; CDR3 protein: CASTFRRGLTYEQYF
D gene: .; V gene: TRBV12-3/TRBV12-4; J gene: TRBJ1-1; clone size: .; CDR3 DNA: TGTGCCAGCAGTCTCCACGAGGGAACTGAAGCTTTCTTT; CDR3 protein: CASSLHEGTEAFF
D gene: TRBD1; V gene: TRBV16; J gene: TRBJ2-4; clone size: once; CDR3 DNA: TGTGCCAGCAGCCAGGGGACAGGGGCCGGACTAGCCAAAAACATTCAGTACTTC; CDR3 protein: CASSQGTGAGLAKNIQYF
D gene: TRBD1; V gene: TRBV7-3; J gene: TRBJ2-1; clone size: .; CDR3 DNA: TGTGCCAGCAGCTCTAGGGGGCAGGCCTACAATGAGCAGTTCTTC; CDR3 protein: CASSSRGQAYNEQFF
D gene: .; V gene: TRBV7-9; J gene: TRBJ1-5; clone size: .; CDR3 DNA: TGTGCCAGCAGCTCGATGGGGAGGGGTGGTAATCAGCCCCAGCATTTT; CDR3 protein: CASSSMGRGGNQPQHF
D gene: TRBD1; V gene: TRBV6-4; J gene: TRBJ2-5; clone size: .; CDR3 DNA: TGTGCCAGCAATCCCGACAGGGTAGAGACCCAGTACTTC; CDR3 protein: CASNPDRVETQYF
D gene: .; V gene: TRBV4-2; J gene: TRBJ1-5; clone size: .; CDR3 DNA: TGTGCCAGCAGCCAAGGGGCAGATAGTAGCAATCAGCCCCAGCATTTT; CDR3 protein: CASSQGADSSNQPQHF
D gene: TRBD1; V gene: TRBV27; J gene: TRBJ2-2; clone size: .; CDR3 DNA: TGTGCCAGCAGTTTAGTGGGACAGGGAGCCACCGGGGAGCTGTTTTTT; CDR3 protein: CASSLVGQGATGELFF
D gene: .; V gene: TRBV11-3; J gene: TRBJ1-1; clone size: .; CDR3 DNA: TGTGCCAGCAGCTTCGACGGGGGGCCTGAAGCTTTCTTT; CDR3 protein: CASSFDGGPEAFF
D gene: TRBD2; V gene: TRBV7-2; J gene: TRBJ2-1; clone size: .; CDR3 DNA: TGTGCCAGCAGCCTAGCGGGAGGACTTTACAATGAGCAGTTCTTC; CDR3 protein: CASSLAGGLYNEQFF
D gene: .; V gene: TRBV5-6; J gene: TRBJ2-5; clone size: .; CDR3 DNA: TGTGCCAGCAGCTTTTTGGGACATAAAAAAGAGACCCAGTACTTC; CDR3 protein: CASSFLGHKKETQYF
D gene: TRBD1; V gene: TRBV7-9; J gene: TRBJ2-1; clone size: .; CDR3 DNA: TGTGCCAGCAGCAGCCGACAGGGAATAAGGAATGAGCAGTTCTTC; CDR3 protein: CASSSRQGIRNEQFF
D gene: TRBD1; V gene: TRBV6-5; J gene: TRBJ1-5; clone size: .; CDR3 DNA: TGTGCCAGCAGGAGGGACAGAACCCAGCATTTT; CDR3 protein: CASRRDRTQHF
D gene: .; V gene: TRBV19; J gene: TRBJ1-5; clone size: .; CDR3 DNA: TGTGCCAGTAGTATCGGGGGTCTCCAGCCCCAGCATTTT; CDR3 protein: CASSIGGLQPQHF
D gene: .; V gene: TRBV7-2; J gene: TRBJ1-2; clone size: .; CDR3 DNA: TGTGCCAGCAGCTTAGTAGGTCAGGGGAGCTATGGCTACACCTTC; CDR3 protein: CASSLVGQGSYGYTF
D gene: TRBD1; V gene: TRBV7-9; J gene: TRBJ2-1; clone size: .; CDR3 DNA: TGTGCCAGCAGTTTTGACAGGGGATACAATGAGCAGTTCTTC; CDR3 protein: CASSFDRGYNEQFF
D gene: TRBD1; V gene: TRBV5-3; J gene: TRBJ2-7; clone size: .; CDR3 DNA: TGTGCCAGAAGCTTGGCATTCGGACAGGGGGCGGGTAGCGGAAAAGGCTACGAGCAGTACTTC; CDR3 protein: CARSLAFGQGAGSGKGYEQYF
D gene: TRBD2; V gene: TRBV30; J gene: TRBJ2-5; clone size: .; CDR3 DNA: TGTGCCTGGAGTGTACGTCGGAGTAGCGGGATGGGAGAGACCCAGTACTTC; CDR3 protein: CAWSVRRSSGMGETQYF
D gene: TRBD1; V gene: TRBV7-3; J gene: TRBJ2-2; clone size: .; CDR3 DNA: TGTGCCAGCAGCTCCTCCCGACAGGGGAGTACCGGGGAGCTGTTTTTT; CDR3 protein: CASSSSRQGSTGELFF